This note documents a single TCR beta chain sequence. In the PCR, 60 Vbeta and 13 Jbeta primers were used. Libraries were prepared by immunoSEQ multiplex PCR; TCRdb keeps only in-frame clonotypes and omits some of them. In the table there are fewer than 110,000 clones, 82% of which are singletons. The data derive from a study of cytomegalovirus exposure and HLA in healthy donors. Sequenced material: PBMCs. The sequence was obtained from a man younger than 45 in good health and CMV-seropositive.

CDR3 amino acids: CATSRGQNYGYTF. DNA of the CDR3: TGTGCCACCAGCAGAGGACAAAACTATGGCTACACCTTC. The genes are TRBV15 and TRBJ1-2; D gene uncertain. The CDR3 runs 13 residues. V lost 1 base to trimming and J lost 2 bases, with 5 bases between them. Germline V lookup: CDR1 LNHNV, CDR2 YYDKDF (reference sequence).